These 9 T cell receptor beta chains originate from one sample sequenced in a study of blood T cell repertoires in COVID-19 (dated by TCRdb to the early 2020s). Libraries were prepared through the immunoSEQ multiplex PCR assay. The immuneACCESS repertoire file appears here via TCRdb, limited to in-frame rearrangements. These files lack a portion of the clones; in checked studies, under half of the deficit traces to unresolved V genes, and the cause of the others is not known. The sample table shows about 230,000 clones, and approximately 83% are seen once. Of the sample, around 1.3% is held by the ten largest clones. Sequenced sample: peripheral blood. The receptors were gathered from a woman in her 30s with COVID-19, enrolled during active disease.

V gene TRBV9 combines with J gene TRBJ1-1; D gene uncertain. Germline CDR1 and CDR2: SGDLS and YYNGEE. The CDR3 is made up of 16 amino acids. The V end was cut by 4 bases, the J end by 0 bases, with 16 bases between. DNA for the CDR3: TGTGCCAGCAGCCCAGGTAGTTGGGTCATGAACACTGAAGCTTTCTTT. This gives the protein CASSPGSWVMNTEAFF.

This chain connects TRBV6-5 to TRBJ1-3, with TRBD1 as a possible D gene (6 bases). With 8 bases removed from V and 4 bases from J, the gap between germline ends came to 9 bases. CDR3 size: 12 residues. Germline CDR1 reads MNHEY; CDR2 reads SVGAGI. CDR3 amino acids: CASVDRGNTIYF. The CDR3, as DNA: TGTGCCAGCGTCGACAGGGGAAACACCATATATTTT.

The chain links TRBV28 to TRBJ1-1, with 9 nucleotides matching TRBD1. Germline CDR1 and CDR2: MDHEN and SYDVKM. This CDR3 has 16 amino acids. The V gene end was trimmed by 2 bases and the J gene end by 4 bases; junction bases not matched to a gene: 8. CDR3 protein: CASSLRTGELGTEAFF. For the CDR3, the DNA is TGTGCCAGCAGTTTAAGGACAGGGGAGTTGGGCACTGAAGCTTTCTTT.

The rearrangement uses TRBV2 and TRBJ2-3; a possible D gene is TRBD1 (6 bases). Per germline, CDR1 SNHLY and CDR2 FYNNEI. V was shortened by 4 bases and J by 2 bases, with 10 bases between the two germline ends. The CDR3 runs 14 residues. The CDR3 here is CASSVQGTTDTQYF. The CDR3 DNA follows: TGTGCCAGCAGTGTTCAGGGGACCACAGATACGCAGTATTTT.

This chain uses TRBV2 with TRBJ2-7; 10 nucleotides match TRBD2. CDR3 length: 16 residues. Germline loops: CDR1 SNHLY, CDR2 FYNNEI. V was clipped by 2 bases and J by 3 bases; unmatched bases: 7. DNA for the CDR3: TGTGCCAGCAGTGAACTAGCGGGAGAGGGGCACTACGAGCAGTACTTC. Translation: CASSELAGEGHYEQYF.

This clone was recorded once. V gene TRBV28 combines with J gene TRBJ2-4, with TRBD1 matching over 12 bases. CDR1 is MDHEN, CDR2 SYDVKM, per germline. Trimming cost V 2 bases and J 0 bases; bases outside gene matches: 17. The CDR3 totals 22 residues. Here the CDR3 reads CASSLLYRGQGAVSGAKNIQYF. DNA of the CDR3: TGTGCCAGCAGTTTACTATATCGGGGACAGGGGGCAGTAAGTGGAGCCAAAAACATTCAGTACTTC.

This clone was picked up a small number of times. The J gene is TRBJ1-5, the V gene TRBV23-1, with D perhaps TRBD1 (6 bases). TRBV23-1 is sorted into the ORF group, with uncertain function. This CDR3 spans 15 amino acids. V was cut by 0 bases and J by 6 bases, with 12 bases left in between. The CDR3 coding sequence is TGCGCCAGCAGTCAATCGAACTGGGGGCGTCAGCCCCAGCATTTT. As protein: CASSQSNWGRQPQHF.

V gene TRBV7-2 combines with J gene TRBJ2-7; 9 positions agree with TRBD2. This CDR3 has 15 residues. Losses at the gene ends were 4 bases for V and 1 base for J; bases not matched to a gene: 5. From germline, CDR1 is SGHTA and CDR2 FQGNSA. The CDR3 sequence is CASSSYSGGSYEQYF. CDR3 sequence (DNA): TGTGCCAGCAGCTCCTATAGCGGGGGATCCTACGAGCAGTACTTC.

This rearrangement joins TRBV4-3 to TRBJ2-1; 7 positions match TRBD2. The CDR3 covers 17 residues. Germline V gene lookup returns CDR1 LGHNA and CDR2 YSLEER. V was clipped by 0 bases and J by 3 bases; unmatched bases: 8. CDR3 protein: CASSQDFPSGNYNEQFF. DNA of the CDR3: TGCGCCAGCAGCCAAGATTTCCCTAGCGGCAACTACAATGAGCAGTTCTTC.